What follows are 10 T cell receptor beta chains derived from one specimen sequenced in a study of T cells after yellow fever vaccination. TCRdb passed the 5' RACE reads through MiXCR, listing each CDR3 protein once. Of a few hundred thousand distinct CDR3 sequences in the sample, around 10% were seen once. This sample comprised CD4+ T cells sorted from PBMCs, obtained 5 days after the yellow fever booster vaccination. The source is a man between 18 and 35 years old who received the YFV17D yellow fever vaccine.

This clonotype occurred a few times. This chain connects TRBV11-2 to TRBJ1-3, with unresolved D. CDR3 length: 15 amino acids. Between the trimmed V and J ends, which lost 5 bases and 0 bases, there was a span of 11 bases. Germline assignment: CDR1 SGHAT and CDR2 FQNNGV. The CDR3 sequence is CASSAIGSSGNTIYF. CDR3 in DNA: TGTGCCAGCAGCGCTATCGGCAGCTCTGGAAACACCATATATTTT.

V gene TRBV19 combines with J gene TRBJ2-1, with 10 bases aligning to TRBD2. The CDR3 runs 16 residues. From germline, CDR1 is LNHDA and CDR2 SQIVND (reference sequence). Unmatched junction bases numbered 16, after V lost 10 bases and J lost 7 bases. In nucleotides, the CDR3 is TGTGCCACCGTTCCCCAGCGGGGGGGTTTCATGAATGAGCAGTTCTTC. Its translation is CATVPQRGGFMNEQFF.

A few counts support this clonotype. V is TRBV9 and J is TRBJ2-5; the D gene is possibly TRBD1 (5 bases). Germline CDR1 SGDLS, CDR2 YYNGEE. Trimming shortened V by 3 bases and J by 7 bases, and 16 bases separated the two germline ends. The CDR3 totals 14 residues. The CDR3 sequence: CASSAQTARATQYF. CDR3 sequence (DNA): TGTGCCAGCAGCGCCCAGACAGCACGGGCGACCCAGTACTTC.

V gene TRBV5-1 combines with J gene TRBJ2-1; possible D gene TRBD2, 6 bases. The CDR3 spans 15 residues. Trimming removed 4 bases at V and 1 base at J, with 12 bases between. Looked up from germline, CDR1 is SGHRS and CDR2 is YFSETQ. The CDR3 loop is CASSLGLQSYNEQFF. In DNA, the CDR3 is TGCGCCAGCAGCCTGGGACTCCAGTCCTACAATGAGCAGTTCTTC. The full variable domain, rest sourced from reference TRBV5-1 and TRBJ2-1, is KAGVTQTPRYLIKTRGQQVTLSCSPISGHRSVSWYQQTPGQGLQFLFEYFSETQRNKGNFPGRFSGRQFSNSRSEMNVSTLELGDSALYLCASSLGLQSYNEQFFGPGTRLTVL.

The V gene is TRBV7-2, the J gene TRBJ1-5; D not resolved. The length of the CDR3 is 13 residues. CDR1 is SGHTA and CDR2 is FQGNSA in the germline V gene. Deletions cut 4 bases from V and 7 bases from J, with 11 bases between. The CDR3 coding sequence is TGTGCCAGCAGCTCCTTACATGGCCAGCCCCAGCATTTT. Translation gives CASSSLHGQPQHF.

This clonotype turned up a few times. V gene TRBV4-1 combines with J gene TRBJ1-1; no reliable D call. Trimming stripped 3 bases from V and 12 bases from J, with 17 bases between. The V gene's germline CDR1 is MGHRA and CDR2 YSYEKL. This CDR3 region has 13 residues. The CDR3 here is CASSQIGWVVSFF. CDR3 DNA: TGCGCCAGCAGCCAGATCGGGTGGGTGGTATCTTTCTTT.

This chain's CDR3 is CASKSPGLGDNEQFF. The DNA of the CDR3 is TGTGCCAGCAAATCCCCAGGACTGGGGGACAATGAGCAGTTCTTC. J is TRBJ2-1 and V is TRBV7-2; D possibly matches TRBD1 or TRBD2 (5 bases each). There are 15 residues in the CDR3. V was trimmed by 7 bases and J by 5 bases, leaving 18 bases between them. The germline V gene has CDR1 SGHTA and CDR2 FQGNSA.

This clonotype was counted a few times. The rearrangement joins TRBV6-2 or TRBV6-3 to TRBJ2-7; 8 positions match TRBD1. Trimming at V came to 6 bases and at J to 3 bases, leaving 13 bases not matched to a gene. Germline loops: CDR1 MNHEY, CDR2 SVGEGT. The CDR3 extends over 16 amino acids. The CDR3 sequence: CASRSTTGGTFYEQYF. CDR3 coding DNA: TGTGCCAGCAGGTCGACCACAGGGGGAACCTTCTACGAGCAGTACTTC.

This clonotype was recorded many times. V usage is TRBV5-4 and J usage is TRBJ1-4, with D perhaps TRBD1 (6 bases). The V end lost 0 bases, the J end lost 5 bases, and 8 bases lay between the germline ends. Germline lookup yields CDR1 SGHNT and CDR2 YYREEE (reference sequence). The CDR3 extends over 14 amino acids. The CDR3 sequence: CASSLAGANEKLFF. Here the CDR3 DNA reads TGTGCCAGCAGCTTGGCAGGGGCCAATGAAAAACTGTTTTTT.

This clonotype was detected a few times. The chain combines TRBV14 with TRBJ1-1; no firm D call. This CDR3 has 16 residues. CDR1 is SGHDN, CDR2 FVKESK, per germline. V was pared by 3 bases and J by 4 bases, with 18 bases between. This chain's CDR3 is CASSQSGWVIATEAFF. The CDR3 DNA is TGTGCCAGCAGCCAGTCGGGGTGGGTTATTGCCACTGAAGCTTTCTTT.